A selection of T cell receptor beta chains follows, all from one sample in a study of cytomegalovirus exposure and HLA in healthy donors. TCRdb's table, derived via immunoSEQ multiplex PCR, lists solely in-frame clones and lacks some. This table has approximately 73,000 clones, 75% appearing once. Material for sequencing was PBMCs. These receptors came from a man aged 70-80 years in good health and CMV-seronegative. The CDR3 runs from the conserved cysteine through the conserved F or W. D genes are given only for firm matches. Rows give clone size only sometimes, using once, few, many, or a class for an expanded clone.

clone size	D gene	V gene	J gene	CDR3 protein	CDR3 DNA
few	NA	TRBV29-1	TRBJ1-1	CSANEQDMNTEAFF	TGCAGCGCGAACGAACAGGACATGAACACTGAAGCTTTCTTT
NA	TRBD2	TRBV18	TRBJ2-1	CASSLTSGHNEQFF	TGTGCCAGCTCACTGACTAGCGGGCACAATGAGCAGTTCTTC
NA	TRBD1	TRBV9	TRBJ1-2	CASSVFPLAGGLLLPANYGYTF	TGTGCCAGCAGCGTATTCCCTCTGGCAGGGGGCCTTCTCCTCCCAGCTAACTATGGCTACACCTTC
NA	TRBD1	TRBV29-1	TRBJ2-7	CSVEDFGRGRGEQYF	TGCAGCGTTGAAGATTTCGGCAGGGGGCGCGGCGAGCAGTACTTC
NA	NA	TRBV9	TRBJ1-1	CASSAPRTEAFF	TGTGCCAGCAGCGCCCCCCGCACTGAAGCTTTCTTT
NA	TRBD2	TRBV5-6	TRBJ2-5	CASSLSSGGAGETQYF	TGTGCCAGCAGCTTGTCTAGCGGGGGGGCCGGCGAGACCCAGTACTTC
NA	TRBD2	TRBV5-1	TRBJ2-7	CASSLRLAGDSEQYF	TGCGCCAGCAGCTTGAGACTAGCGGGAGATAGCGAGCAGTACTTC
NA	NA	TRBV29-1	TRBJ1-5	CSVAEAGHNQPQHF	TGCAGCGTTGCGGAGGCGGGTCACAATCAGCCCCAGCATTTT
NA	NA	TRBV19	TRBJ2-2	CASSTSERGGELFF	TGTGCCAGTAGTACCTCAGAGCGCGGCGGGGAGCTGTTTTTT
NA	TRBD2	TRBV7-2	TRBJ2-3	CASSIRLAGTDTQYF	TGTGCCAGCAGCATCCGACTAGCCGGGACAGATACGCAGTATTTT
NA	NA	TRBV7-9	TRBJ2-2	CASSSRGNTGELFF	TGTGCCAGCAGCTCCAGGGGGAACACCGGGGAGCTGTTTTTT
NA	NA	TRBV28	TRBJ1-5	CASSHNQPQHF	TGTGCCAGCAGTCACAATCAGCCCCAGCATTTT
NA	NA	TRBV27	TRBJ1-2	CASSLSVGGGGYTF	TGTGCCAGCAGTTTATCGGTCGGGGGGGGTGGCTACACCTTC
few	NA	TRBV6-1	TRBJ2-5	CASSLTTGSGETQYF	TGTGCCAGCAGCTTAACCACAGGGTCGGGGGAGACCCAGTACTTC
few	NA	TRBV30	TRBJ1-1	CAWSVSRNTEAFF	TGTGCCTGGAGTGTATCGCGGAACACTGAAGCTTTCTTT
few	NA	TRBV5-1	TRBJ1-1	CASSFGDMGTEAFF	TGCGCCAGCAGTTTTGGGGACATGGGCACTGAAGCTTTCTTT
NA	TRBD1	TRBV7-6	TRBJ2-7	CASSTATGGEQYF	TGTGCCAGTAGCACCGCCACAGGGGGCGAGCAGTACTTC
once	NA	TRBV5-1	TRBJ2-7	CASSLAAQGGRYEQYF	TGCGCCAGCAGCTTGGCCGCGCAGGGTGGACGGTACGAGCAGTACTTC